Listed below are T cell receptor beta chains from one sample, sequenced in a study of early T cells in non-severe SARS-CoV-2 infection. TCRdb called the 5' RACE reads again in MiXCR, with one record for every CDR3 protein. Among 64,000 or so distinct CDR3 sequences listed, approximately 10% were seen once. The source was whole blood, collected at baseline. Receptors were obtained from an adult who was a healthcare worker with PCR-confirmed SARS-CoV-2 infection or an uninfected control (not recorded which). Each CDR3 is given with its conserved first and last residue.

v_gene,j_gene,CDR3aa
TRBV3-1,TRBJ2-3,CASSQDPAGSTDTQYF
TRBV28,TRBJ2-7,CASRPSGAYEQYF
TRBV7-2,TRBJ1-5,CASSLSWQNQPQHF
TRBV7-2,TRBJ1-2,CASSPQEGYTF
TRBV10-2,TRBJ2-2,CASSDQNTGELFF
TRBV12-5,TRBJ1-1,CASGLVHAAGRPPGYTEAFF
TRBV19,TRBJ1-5,CASSWNSNQPQHF
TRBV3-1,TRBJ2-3,CASSRDRGDTQYF
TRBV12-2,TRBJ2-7,CARVPTGVIIYEQYF
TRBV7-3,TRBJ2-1,CASSSSGASSYNEQFF
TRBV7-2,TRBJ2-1,CASSLNVLAPYNEQFF
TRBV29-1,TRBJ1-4,CSVDTGREEKLFF
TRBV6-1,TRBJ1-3,CASSARTGGNGNTIYF
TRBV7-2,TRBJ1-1,CASSPYPVVGPEAFF
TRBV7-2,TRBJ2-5,CASSLAFGLGQETQYF
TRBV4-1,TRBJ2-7,CASSQDSEARYF
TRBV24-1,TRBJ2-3,CATSDVPGGTDTQYF
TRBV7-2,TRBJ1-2,CASSLESGRGYTF
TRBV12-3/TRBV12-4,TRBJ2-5,CASSFRGGVETQYF